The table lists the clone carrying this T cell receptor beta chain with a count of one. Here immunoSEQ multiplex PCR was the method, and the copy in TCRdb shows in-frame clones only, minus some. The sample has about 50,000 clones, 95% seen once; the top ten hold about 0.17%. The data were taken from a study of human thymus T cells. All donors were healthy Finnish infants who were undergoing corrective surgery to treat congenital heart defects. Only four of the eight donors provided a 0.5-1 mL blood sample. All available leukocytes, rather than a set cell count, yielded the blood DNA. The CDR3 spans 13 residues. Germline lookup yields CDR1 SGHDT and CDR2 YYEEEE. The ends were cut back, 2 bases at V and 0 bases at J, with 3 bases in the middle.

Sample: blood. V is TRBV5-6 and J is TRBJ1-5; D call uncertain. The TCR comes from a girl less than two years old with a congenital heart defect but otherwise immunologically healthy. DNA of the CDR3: TGTGCCAGCAGCTTATATAGCAATCAGCCCCAGCATTTT. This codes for CASSLYSNQPQHF.